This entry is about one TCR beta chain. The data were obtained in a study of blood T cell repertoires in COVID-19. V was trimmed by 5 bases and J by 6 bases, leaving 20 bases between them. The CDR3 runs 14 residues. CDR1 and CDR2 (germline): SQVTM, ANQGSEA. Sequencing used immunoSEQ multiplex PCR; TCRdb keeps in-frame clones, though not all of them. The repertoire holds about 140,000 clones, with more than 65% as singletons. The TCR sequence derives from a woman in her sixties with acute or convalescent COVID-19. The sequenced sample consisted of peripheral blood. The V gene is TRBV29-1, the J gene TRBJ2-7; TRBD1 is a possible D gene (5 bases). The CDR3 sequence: CSVREMSRVGEQYF. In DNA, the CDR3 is TGCAGCGTTCGAGAGATGAGCAGGGTCGGCGAGCAGTACTTC.